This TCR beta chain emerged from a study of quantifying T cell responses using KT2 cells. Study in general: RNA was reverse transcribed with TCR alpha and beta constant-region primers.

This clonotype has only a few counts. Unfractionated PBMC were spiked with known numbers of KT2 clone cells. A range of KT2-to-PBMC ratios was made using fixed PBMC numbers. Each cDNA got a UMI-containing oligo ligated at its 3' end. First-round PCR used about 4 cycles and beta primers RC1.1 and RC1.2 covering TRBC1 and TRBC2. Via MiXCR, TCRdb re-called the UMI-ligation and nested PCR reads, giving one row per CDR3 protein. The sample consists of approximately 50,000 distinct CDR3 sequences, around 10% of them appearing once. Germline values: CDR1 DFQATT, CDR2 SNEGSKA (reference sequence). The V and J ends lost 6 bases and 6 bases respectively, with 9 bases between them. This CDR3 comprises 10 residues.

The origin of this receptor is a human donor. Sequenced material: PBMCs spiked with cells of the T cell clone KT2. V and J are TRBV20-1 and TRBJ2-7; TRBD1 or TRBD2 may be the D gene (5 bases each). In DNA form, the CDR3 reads TGCAGTGCCTATGGGGGCGAGCAGTACTTC. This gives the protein CSAYGGEQYF.